This T cell receptor beta chain was recorded in a study of molecular identifiers for immune sequencing clone quantification. Study-level points and caveats: Clones above 20 RNA copies contained over 97% of effector molecules but under 1% of naive ones.

V lost 5 bases, J lost 2 bases, and 6 bases stayed unmatched. The CDR3 contains 15 residues. From germline, CDR1 is SGHTA and CDR2 FQGTGA. Both previously described methods and listed TCR primers were employed to make bulk TCR libraries. Each CDR3 protein is one row after TCRdb ran MiXCR on the PCR reads. Here the sample spans 60,000 to 70,000 distinct CDR3 sequences, around a sixth being singletons. This clonotype was detected many times. The antigen remains undetermined. Sorted naive CD8 T cells were those defined as CD8+CD4-CCR7+CD45RA+. This TCR came from a human donor in good health. Some libraries in this study had Jurkat cell RNA spiked in. This sequence joins TRBV7-3 and TRBJ2-7; 10 positions agree with TRBD1. Sequenced material: naive CD8+ T cells from blood, with Jurkat cell RNA spiked in. Specified subset: FACS-sorted CD8+CD4-CCR7+CD45RA+ naive T cells. CDR3 bases: TGTGCCAGCAGCAAAAGTGGGACAGGGGCCTACGAGCAGTACTTC. Protein product: CASSKSGTGAYEQYF.